This T cell receptor (beta chain) was sequenced during a study of T cells in Graves' hyperthyroidism and ophthalmopathy. RNA transcripts served as the template for amplifying TCR beta CDR3 regions. First-round RT-PCR with HTBI primers amplified the TCR CDR3 region. In TCRdb, the multiplex PCR reads were re-called with MiXCR into one record per CDR3 protein. The table shows approximately 400,000 distinct CDR3 sequences, with about 15% occurring only once. This CDR3 has 14 residues. CDR1 LNHDA and CDR2 SQIVND come from the germline V gene (reference sequence). V lost 2 bases and J 6 bases, leaving 10 bases between the germline ends.

The chain has TRBV19 and TRBJ2-2; D unclear. This receptor was obtained from a woman younger than 30 with Graves' hyperthyroidism. The specimen sequenced was blood. CDR3 sequence (DNA): TGTGCCAGTAGTATAAGTCTTATACCCGGGGAGCTGTTTTTT. This codes for CASSISLIPGELFF.